These 14 T cell receptor beta chains share one sample of origin, sequenced in a study of T cell clonality in common variable immunodeficiency. The protocol was immunoSEQ multiplex PCR, while the TCRdb copy is restricted to in-frame clones and leaves out a portion. This sample has about 81,000 clones and no singletons, with 0.8% in the ten largest. The sample taken for sequencing was peripheral blood mononuclear cells. Every receptor here comes from a person between 18 and 69 years old in good health.

This clone appeared many times. The read falls 3 residues short of the CDR3 end, and the missing part is taken from the germline J gene. The chain recombines TRBV5-1 with TRBJ2-3; 12 bases align to TRBD2. The germline V gene encodes CDR1 SGHRS and CDR2 YFSETQ. The trim removed 1 base at V and 4 bases at J, leaving 7 bases unmatched. The CDR3 spans 17 residues. The CDR3: CASSLRGLAGGPDTQYF. The part of the CDR3 DNA that was read is TGCGCCAGCAGCTTGAGGGGTCTAGCGGGAGGGCCAGATACG. Full variable domain (rest looked up from reference TRBV5-1 and TRBJ2-3): KAGVTQTPRYLIKTRGQQVTLSCSPISGHRSVSWYQQTPGQGLQFLFEYFSETQRNKGNFPGRFSGRQFSNSRSEMNVSTLELGDSALYLCASSLRGLAGGPDTQYFGPGTRLTVL.

This clone was seen repeatedly, ten times or more. The read ends 3 residues before the CDR3 terminus; that terminus is restored from the germline J gene. The chain is built from TRBV7-6 and TRBJ2-1, with TRBD1 identical over 8 bases. CDR3 length: 15 residues. The junction had 6 bases not matched to a gene; V was cut back by 4 bases and J by 4 bases. The V gene's germline CDR1 is SGHVS and CDR2 FNYEAQ. The part of the CDR3 DNA that was read is TGTGCCAGCAGCTCTGGACAGGGCGCTTACAATGAG. Translation: CASSSGQGAYNE. The full CDR3 reads CASSSGQGAYNEQFF.

This clone was detected ten times or more. Read data end 3 residues before the CDR3 end; the end is taken from the germline J gene. This rearrangement joins TRBV20-1 to TRBJ2-7, with TRBD2 matching over 11 bases. The germline V gene has CDR1 DFQATT and CDR2 SNEGSKA (reference sequence). The CDR3 contains 15 residues. J lost 4 bases, V lost 1 base, and 6 bases had no gene match. CDR3 DNA, as far as it was read: TGCAGTGCTAGAGTACTAGCGGGAGTATTATACGAG. Its translation is CSARVLAGVLYE. The CDR3 as a whole reads CSARVLAGVLYEQYF.

The table lists this clone with many counts. The read finishes 3 residues shy of the CDR3 end, and the germline J gene is used to complete it. The chain has TRBV19 and TRBJ2-1; TRBD1 matches 11 bases. V gave up 8 bases and J gave up 8 bases; unmatched junction bases: 8. The CDR3 covers 14 residues. CDR1 and CDR2 (germline): LNHDA, SQIVND (reference sequence). CDR3 sequence: CASSRDRGMDEQFF. The part of the CDR3 DNA that was read is TGTGCCAGTTCCCGGGACAGGGGGATGGATGAG.

There are many counts of this clone. CDR3 sequence: CASSLAPAGGPYEQYF. The CDR3 DNA, read in part, is TGTGCCAGCAGCTTAGCTCCAGCGGGAGGGCCCTACGAG. The chain is built from TRBV7-6 and TRBJ2-7; TRBD2 agrees at 10 bases. The read stops 3 residues short of the end of the CDR3; the missing end is completed from the germline J gene. The V gene's germline CDR1 is SGHVS and CDR2 FNYEAQ. The CDR3 has 16 residues. Trimming cost V 0 bases and J 2 bases; bases outside gene matches: 4.

This clone was counted at least ten times. The read finishes 3 residues shy of the CDR3 end, and the germline J gene is used to complete it. This chain connects TRBV20-1 to TRBJ1-2; a possible D gene is TRBD1 (6 bases). Germline V CDR1 and CDR2: DFQATT, SNEGSKA (reference sequence). This CDR3 has 14 residues. Deletions cut 0 bases from V and 7 bases from J, with 15 bases between. This CDR3 is CSARDTGSTLGYTF. The sequenced part of the CDR3 DNA is TGCAGTGCTAGAGATACAGGGTCTACTCTTGGC.

This clone was counted ten times or more. The read stops 3 residues short of the end of the CDR3; the missing end is completed from the germline J gene. The chain is built from TRBV7-2 and TRBJ2-1; D perhaps matches TRBD2 (5 bases). Deletions cut 1 base from V and 5 bases from J, with 9 bases between. Germline values: CDR1 SGHTA, CDR2 FQGNSA. This CDR3 comprises 14 residues. CDR3 sequence reads: CASSLGGLNNEQFF. The DNA read from the CDR3 is TGTGCCAGCAGCTTAGGAGGGTTGAACAATGAG.

This clone was seen many times. The missing CDR3 end, 3 residues past where the read stops, is filled in from the germline J gene. The rearrangement joins TRBV18 to TRBJ1-2, with TRBD1 identical over 8 bases. This CDR3 region has 15 residues. Trimming cost V 3 bases and J 2 bases; bases outside gene matches: 5. Germline V gene data show CDR1 as KGHSH and CDR2 as LQKENI. The CDR3 sequence is CASSPSRGQNYGYTF. The sequenced part of the CDR3 DNA is TGTGCCAGCTCACCGAGCAGGGGGCAAAACTATGGC.

This clone has ten or more counts. Sequencing ends 3 residues short of the CDR3 end; the germline J gene provides the rest. This chain connects TRBV20-1 to TRBJ1-3; possible D gene TRBD1, 6 bases. Germline lookup yields CDR1 DFQATT and CDR2 SNEGSKA (reference sequence). The ends were cut back, 5 bases at V and 0 bases at J, with 20 bases in the middle. The CDR3 contains 17 residues. The CDR3 reads CSAFPRQARTSGNTIYF. Partial CDR3 DNA: TGCAGTGCTTTCCCTCGACAGGCCCGAACCTCTGGAAACACC.

This clone was counted ten times or more. The read terminates 3 residues before the CDR3 end, so the remaining end is supplied by the germline J gene. This chain connects TRBV20-1 to TRBJ1-6; 8 bases are a match to TRBD1. Germline V gene lookup returns CDR1 DFQATT and CDR2 SNEGSKA (reference sequence). This CDR3 contains 13 residues. Trimming at V came to 6 bases and at J to 8 bases, leaving 6 bases not matched to a gene. Here the CDR3 reads CSARDRGHSPLHF. The part of the CDR3 DNA that was read is TGCAGTGCCCGAGACAGGGGTCATTCACCC.

In its sample, this clone was seen many times. The missing CDR3 end, 3 residues past where the read stops, is filled in from the germline J gene. The rearrangement uses TRBV20-1 and TRBJ1-4, with 8 bases aligning to TRBD1. Germline CDR1 and CDR2: DFQATT and SNEGSKA (reference sequence). This CDR3 has 14 residues. The J segment lost 7 bases and the V segment lost 6 bases, leaving 10 bases of the junction unmatched. CDR3 bases read: TGCAGTGCGATGGACAGGGTCGGAGGTGAAAAA. This translates into CSAMDRVGGEK. The CDR3 as a whole reads CSAMDRVGGEKLFF.

Ten or more counts support this clone. The read ends 3 residues shy of where the CDR3 ends; the end is completed using the germline J gene. The J gene is TRBJ1-3, the V gene TRBV29-1; 7 bases are a match to TRBD1. The V and J ends lost 6 bases and 4 bases, in that order; junction bases with no gene match: 12. Germline values: CDR1 SQVTM, CDR2 ANQGSEA. The CDR3 length is 15 residues. The DNA read from the CDR3 is TGCAGCGTCCATTCCGACAGGGTTGACGGAAACACC. Residues: CSVHSDRVDGNT. The entire CDR3 is CSVHSDRVDGNTIYF. The whole variable domain, remainder taken from reference TRBV29-1 and TRBJ1-3, is SAVISQKPSRDICQRGTSLTIQCQVDSQVTMMFWYRQQPGQSLTLIATANQGSEATYESGFVIDKFPISRPNLTFSTLTVSNMSPEDSSIYLCSVHSDRVDGNTIYFGEGSWLTVV.

The table lists this clone with many counts. The sequence runs out 3 residues before the end of the CDR3; the remainder is reconstructed from the germline J gene. The chain recombines TRBV18 with TRBJ1-4; 8 bases agree with TRBD1. The CDR3 has 16 amino acids. Germline CDR1 is KGHSH and CDR2 is LQKENI. The V gene end was trimmed by 3 bases and the J gene end by 4 bases; junction bases not matched to a gene: 7. This CDR3 reads CASSPLGTGGNEKLFF. The DNA read from the CDR3 is TGTGCCAGCTCACCGTTAGGCACAGGGGGTAATGAAAAA. The variable domain in full, completed from reference TRBV18 and TRBJ1-4, reads NAGVMQNPRHLVRRRGQEARLRCSPMKGHSHVYWYRQLPEEGLKFMVYLQKENIIDESGMPKERFSAEFPKEGPSILRIQQVVRGDSAAYFCASSPLGTGGNEKLFFGSGTQLSVL.

The table lists this clone with many counts. The CDR3 extends 3 residues past the end of the read, so its final part is completed from the germline J gene. The chain recombines TRBV10-2 with TRBJ2-7, with 7 bases identical to TRBD1. V dropped 6 bases and J dropped 2; count of bases not matched to a gene: 10. Germline V gene sequence: CDR1 WSHSY, CDR2 SAAADI. The CDR3 extends over 15 amino acids. CDR3 protein: CASRDPGTAPYEQYF. The covered CDR3 bases are TGCGCCAGCAGGGACCCCGGGACAGCTCCCTACGAG.